One and the same sample provided the 22 T cell receptor beta chains below, sequenced in a study of shared clonotypes between healthy human individuals. Sequencing was performed with immunoSEQ multiplex PCR; in TCRdb, only in-frame clones are kept and a portion is missing. The data contain roughly 1 million clones, around 75% of them seen just once; the ten biggest clones take up 1.5%. The sequencing input was memory CD4+ T cells sorted from blood. The subset here: CD45RA-negative fraction. The source of these receptors is a man younger than 35 in good health.

This clone was detected a few times. CDR3 region: CASSYTRDTEAFF. CDR3 nucleotides: TGTGCCAGCTCATATACCCGGGACACTGAAGCTTTCTTT. This chain links TRBV18 with TRBJ1-1; D remains unclear. Germline V CDR1 and CDR2: KGHSH, LQKENI. The germline V and J ends were trimmed by 5 bases and 3 bases, with 10 bases remaining between them. The CDR3 is 13 residues long.

The V call is TRBV5-1, the J call TRBJ2-7, with 7 bases aligning to TRBD2. The junction had 8 bases not matched to a gene; V was cut back by 6 bases and J by 2 bases. CDR1 SGHRS and CDR2 YFSETQ come from the germline V gene. This CDR3 has 14 amino acids. CDR3 bases: TGCGCCAGCAACCCGGGACTACTGACCTACGAGCAGTACTTC. Amino acids: CASNPGLLTYEQYF.

The chain has TRBV6-5 and TRBJ1-5; the match to TRBD1 covers 9 bases. The CDR3 runs to 15 residues. The V and J ends lost 0 bases and 6 bases, in that order; junction bases with no gene match: 3. Germline CDR1 is MNHEY and CDR2 is SVGAGI. The CDR3, as DNA: TGTGCCAGCAGTTACTCGGACAGGGGTGGTCAGCCCCAGCATTTT. The encoded protein is CASSYSDRGGQPQHF.

This clone appeared a few times. The rearrangement links TRBV5-1 to TRBJ1-4; D remains unclear. The V gene lost 4 bases and the J gene lost 6 bases, with 13 bases spanning the gap. Germline V gene data show CDR1 as SGHRS and CDR2 as YFSETQ. The CDR3 loop spans 14 amino acids. DNA of the CDR3: TGCGCCAGCAGCCCGGGCGGAACCTATGAAAAACTGTTTTTT. Translated, it gives CASSPGGTYEKLFF.

The chain recombines TRBV30 with TRBJ1-6, with 8 bases fitting TRBD1. Trimming removed 4 bases from V and 7 bases from J; junction bases left unmatched: 9. This CDR3 has 15 amino acids. The germline V gene encodes CDR1 GTSNPN and CDR2 SVGIG (reference sequence). The CDR3 protein is CAWTPGTGSNSPLHF. The CDR3 nucleotides read TGTGCCTGGACCCCCGGGACAGGCTCCAATTCACCCCTCCACTTT.

The V call is TRBV18, the J call TRBJ1-4, with 9 bases identical to TRBD1. Germline V lookup: CDR1 KGHSH, CDR2 LQKENI. V gave up 1 base and J gave up 4 bases; unmatched junction bases: 1. This CDR3 is built from 15 residues. CDR3 nucleotides: TGTGCCAGCTCACCACGGACAGGGGTTAATGAAAAACTGTTTTTT. This gives the protein CASSPRTGVNEKLFF.

This CDR3 is CASRRGENTEAFF. CDR3 sequence (DNA): TGTGCCAGCAGAAGGGGGGAGAACACTGAAGCTTTCTTT. The V gene is TRBV28, the J gene TRBJ1-1; maybe TRBD1 (6 bases). The CDR3 spans 13 residues. Germline V gene data show CDR1 as MDHEN and CDR2 as SYDVKM. The V end was cut by 6 bases, the J end by 1 base, with 9 bases between. The variable domain in full, completed from reference TRBV28 and TRBJ1-1, reads DVKVTQSSRYLVKRTGEKVFLECVQDMDHENMFWYRQDPGLGLRLIYFSYDVKMKEKGDIPEGYSVSREKKERFSLILESASTNQTSMYLCASRRGENTEAFFGQGTRLTVV.

The chain is built from TRBV13 and TRBJ2-3, with unresolved D. The V gene's germline CDR1 is PRHDT and CDR2 FYEKMQ (reference sequence). There are 14 residues in the CDR3. V was shortened by 3 bases and J by 0 bases, with 7 bases between the two germline ends. CDR3 sequence reads: CASSLGHSTDTQYF. The CDR3 bases are TGTGCCAGCAGCTTGGGCCATAGCACAGATACGCAGTATTTT.

This clone was found a few times. V usage is TRBV28 and J usage is TRBJ1-5; 7 nucleotides agree with TRBD1. Germline loops: CDR1 MDHEN, CDR2 SYDVKM. J gave up 6 bases and V 5 bases, and 7 bases lay outside the gene matches. The CDR3 consists of 14 residues. In DNA, the CDR3 is TGTGCCAGCAGTCTAGGGTCAGGGGGTCAGCCCCAGCATTTT. It translates to CASSLGSGGQPQHF.

With regard to this clone: A read error is the likely source, as a far larger clone sits one nucleotide away. Other DNA variants within this sample encode the same CDR3. This rearrangement joins TRBV5-1 to TRBJ1-2; D is possibly TRBD1 (5 bases). The V end was cut by 2 bases, the J end by 2 bases, with 7 bases between. Germline V gives CDR1 SGHRS, CDR2 YFSETQ. The CDR3 runs 13 residues. CDR3: CASSLDRNYGYTF. CDR3 bases: TGCGCCAGCAGCTTAGACAGAAACTATGGCTACACCTTC.

The chain couples TRBV5-4 to TRBJ1-2, with D perhaps matching TRBD1 (6 bases). V lost 6 bases and J lost 2, with 11 bases in between. CDR3 length: 13 amino acids. Germline assignment: CDR1 SGHNT and CDR2 YYREEE (reference sequence). Written as DNA, the CDR3 is TGTGCCAGCACCCCCCAGGGGAACTATGGCTACACCTTC. It is translated as CASTPQGNYGYTF.

J is TRBJ1-4 and V is TRBV30; 9 bases fit TRBD1. The germline gives CDR1 GTSNPN, CDR2 SVGIG (reference sequence). This CDR3 is built from 14 residues. J lost 5 bases, V lost 4 bases, and 5 bases had no gene match. CDR3 coding DNA: TGTGCCTGGACCACAGGGGGCCTAAATGAAAAACTGTTTTTT. This encodes CAWTTGGLNEKLFF.

The V gene is TRBV5-4, the J gene TRBJ2-5; the D gene is possibly TRBD2 (5 bases). V gave up 0 bases and J gave up 5 bases, with 14 bases separating them. Germline-derived CDR1 and CDR2 are SGHNT and YYREEE (reference sequence). CDR3 length: 15 residues. The CDR3 DNA reads TGTGCCAGCAGCTTGGGTGACACTCCGGGGGAGACCCAGTACTTC. This translates into CASSLGDTPGETQYF. The complete variable domain, with remaining parts taken from reference TRBV5-4 and TRBJ2-5, reads ETGVTQSPTHLIKTRGQQVTLRCSSQSGHNTVSWYQQALGQGPQFIFQYYREEENGRGNFPPRFSGLQFPNYSSELNVNALELDDSALYLCASSLGDTPGETQYFGPGTRLLVL.

The chain couples TRBV5-1 to TRBJ2-3, with TRBD1 identical over 8 bases. V shed 4 bases and J 4 bases; nucleotides not matched to a gene: 11. This CDR3 has 16 residues. Germline V lookup: CDR1 SGHRS, CDR2 YFSETQ. In DNA, the CDR3 is TGCGCCAGCAGCCCTGGGGTTGGACAGGGATCAGATACGCAGTATTTT. Translated: CASSPGVGQGSDTQYF.

The chain carries TRBV9 and TRBJ1-6; the D is unclear. V lost 0 bases to trimming and J lost 3 bases, with 7 bases between them. The CDR3 is 15 amino acids. Germline CDR1 reads SGDLS; CDR2 reads YYNGEE. CDR3 coding DNA: TGTGCCAGCAGCGTAGGGGTGGTCTATAATTCACCCCTCCACTTT. Translated, it gives CASSVGVVYNSPLHF.

The chain links TRBV28 to TRBJ2-2, with 7 bases aligning to TRBD2. CDR1 is MDHEN, CDR2 SYDVKM, per germline. Trimming took 5 bases from V and 6 from J; bases not matched to a gene: 15. CDR3 size: 17 residues. The chain's CDR3 is CASSLNAGDGVAGELFF. Written as DNA, the CDR3 is TGTGCCAGCAGTCTCAACGCGGGGGACGGGGTGGCCGGGGAGCTGTTTTTT.

The chain combines TRBV18 with TRBJ2-2, with TRBD1 as a possible D gene (5 bases). The CDR3 is made up of 14 amino acids. Germline V CDR1 and CDR2: KGHSH, LQKENI. Trimming took off 4 bases at V and 3 bases at J, with 9 bases between the two ends. DNA for the CDR3: TGTGCCAGCTCACTCTCACAGGACACCGGGGAGCTGTTTTTT. This sequence encodes CASSLSQDTGELFF.

The CDR3: CAISATGTSGSSYEQYF. In DNA, the CDR3 is TGTGCCATCAGCGCTACCGGGACTAGCGGAAGCTCCTACGAGCAGTACTTC. The rearrangement uses TRBV10-3 and TRBJ2-7; 11 bases fit TRBD2. Trimming took 6 bases from V and 0 from J; bases not matched to a gene: 10. This CDR3 is 17 amino acids long. Per germline, CDR1 ENHRY and CDR2 SYGVKD.

The chain couples TRBV28 to TRBJ1-3; D gene unclear. Trimming took 8 bases from V and 4 from J, leaving 6 bases between them. The CDR3 is 11 amino acids. Germline lookup yields CDR1 MDHEN and CDR2 SYDVKM. CDR3 nucleotide sequence: TGTGCCAGCTTGGCAGGAAACACCATATATTTT. This translates into CASLAGNTIYF.

V and J are TRBV7-9 and TRBJ1-2; D is perhaps TRBD1 (5 bases). The CDR3 is 15 residues long. Germline V gives CDR1 SEHNR, CDR2 FQNEAQ (reference sequence). Trimming removed 4 bases at V and 1 base at J, with 13 bases between. CDR3 loop: CASSSGTGHNYGYTF. CDR3 in DNA: TGTGCCAGCAGCTCCGGGACGGGGCATAACTATGGCTACACCTTC.

The chain recombines TRBV6-1 with TRBJ1-4, with unresolved D. This CDR3 region has 15 residues. Trimming cost V 0 bases and J 7 bases, with 12 bases left between them. The germline V gene has CDR1 MNHNS and CDR2 SASEGT. CDR3: CASSEAIGYGEKLFF. Written as DNA, the CDR3 is TGTGCCAGCAGTGAAGCGATAGGGTATGGTGAAAAACTGTTTTTT.

Notes on this clone: A read error may be the cause here, since a much bigger clone is one base away. The sample has other DNA sequences that encode this CDR3 too. The chain uses TRBV6-5 and TRBJ2-7; TRBD2 matches at 10 bases. Trimming took 5 bases from V and 3 from J; bases not matched to a gene: 1. Germline CDR1 MNHEY, CDR2 SVGAGI. CDR3 length equals 13 residues. This CDR3 reads CASSRTSGYEQYF. CDR3 sequence (DNA): TGTGCCAGCAGTCGGACTAGCGGCTACGAGCAGTACTTC.